Detailed here is one TCR beta chain. The CDR3 loop spans 15 amino acids. CDR1 is SGHRS, CDR2 YFSETQ, per germline. Trimming cost V 0 bases and J 4 bases, with 13 bases left between them. Per the study methods: Amplification from reference gene primers served as the basis for estimated nucleated cell counts. Using immunoSEQ multiplex PCR, the repertoire was profiled, and TCRdb retains in-frame clones only, with some absent. From that table come the V and J calls and clone size; the DNA was used to work out D and trimming. The repertoire holds more than 200,000 clones, with about 87% as singletons. This sample was taken from a study of blood T cell repertoires in COVID-19.

The chain carries TRBV5-1 and TRBJ2-5, with D maybe TRBD1 (6 bases). Sequenced input: peripheral blood. The source of this sequence is a man between 70 and 80 years old with acute or convalescent COVID-19. In nucleotides, the CDR3 is TGCGCCAGCAGCTTGGGAGGACAGATTGGAGAGACCCAGTACTTC. This sequence encodes CASSLGGQIGETQYF.